This T cell receptor beta chain was obtained from a study of cytomegalovirus exposure and HLA in healthy donors. Study at large: Some 87 million unique TCRs from HLA-typed donors were held in an early release of data.

After removal of 4 bases from V and 14 bases from J, the junction contained 12 bases not matched to a gene. The germline V gene encodes CDR1 SGHNT and CDR2 YYREEE (reference sequence). CDR3 length equals 14 residues. The PCR was carried out with 60 Vbeta primers and 13 Jbeta primers. TCRdb's copy holds only in-frame clones and misses some; the assay was immunoSEQ multiplex PCR. The sample includes 120,000 to 150,000 clones, approximately 80% of them seen just once. As concerns this clone: Its specificity is not known.

Study-level points and caveats: Several top significant clusters appeared, in a later analysis, to be linked to common viral pathogens. A later analysis revealed that TCR association rates differed between HLA loci, peaking at DRB1 and bottoming out at HLA-C.

This clonotype was sampled from a woman aged 40 to 55 in good health and CMV-seronegative. Sequencing used PBMCs. The V gene is TRBV5-4, the J gene TRBJ1-6; 7 bases agree with TRBD1. The CDR3 DNA is TGTGCCAGCAGCAATACAGGGGCCCAGAGTTCCCTCCACTTT. Residues: CASSNTGAQSSLHF.